Shown below are 13 T cell receptor beta chains from a single sample sequenced in a study of cytomegalovirus exposure and HLA in healthy donors. PCR primers comprised 60 Vbeta and 13 Jbeta primers. Sequencing used immunoSEQ multiplex PCR; TCRdb keeps in-frame clones, though not all of them. Among roughly 180,000 clones listed, 84% were seen once. The sample comprised PBMCs. Receptors originate from a girl aged 2 to 9 in good health and CMV-seropositive.

The sample holds one count of this clone. J is TRBJ1-1 and V is TRBV7-2, with 10 bases fitting TRBD1. The ends lost 5 bases at V and 11 bases at J; junction bases unmatched: 11. This CDR3 comprises 14 residues. Germline loops: CDR1 SGHTA, CDR2 FQGNSA. CDR3 sequence: CASSLRQGARDAFF. In DNA form, the CDR3 reads TGTGCCAGCAGCCTACGACAGGGGGCGCGGGATGCTTTCTTT. The variable domain in full, completed from reference TRBV7-2 and TRBJ1-1, reads GAGVSQSPSNKVTEKGKDVELRCDPISGHTALYWYRQSLGQGLEFLIYFQGNSAPDKSGLPSDRFSAERTGGSVSTLTIQRTQQEDSAVYLCASSLRQGARDAFFGQGTRLTVV.

The chain has TRBV5-5 and TRBJ1-5, with 7 bases identical to TRBD1. CDR1 and CDR2 (germline): SGHKS, YYEKEE (reference sequence). This CDR3 is built from 17 residues. The V and J ends lost 1 base and 1 base, in that order; junction bases with no gene match: 8. The CDR3 loop is CASSLYETGKSNQPQHF. In DNA form, the CDR3 reads TGTGCCAGCAGCTTGTATGAGACAGGGAAGAGCAATCAGCCCCAGCATTTT.

The V call is TRBV6-5, the J call TRBJ1-6, with D perhaps TRBD1 (5 bases). The germline V and J ends were trimmed by 2 bases and 8 bases, with 13 bases remaining between them. The CDR3 consists of 15 residues. Per germline, CDR1 MNHEY and CDR2 SVGAGI. CDR3 sequence reads: CASSYGGGADSPLHF. CDR3 nucleotide sequence: TGTGCCAGCAGTTACGGGGGAGGGGCGGATTCACCCCTCCACTTT.

The chain combines TRBV5-1 with TRBJ1-2; tentatively, D is TRBD1 (5 bases). The CDR3 totals 15 residues. Germline values: CDR1 SGHRS, CDR2 YFSETQ. V gave up 1 base and J gave up 0 bases, with 10 bases separating them. CDR3 sequence: CASSLTPGTNYGYTF. As DNA, the CDR3 is TGCGCCAGCAGCTTGACTCCAGGGACTAACTATGGCTACACCTTC.

The rearrangement links TRBV10-3 to TRBJ2-7; possibly TRBD2 for D (6 bases). The CDR3 is 13 residues long. Germline V lookup: CDR1 ENHRY, CDR2 SYGVKD. V lost 2 bases, J lost 4 bases, and 9 bases lay in between. CDR3 loop: CAISERESYEQYF. CDR3 nucleotide sequence: TGTGCCATCAGTGAGCGGGAGTCTTACGAGCAGTACTTC.

This CDR3 is CASSVGSLTYNEQFF. DNA of the CDR3: TGTGCCAGCAGCGTAGGTAGCCTAACTTACAATGAGCAGTTCTTC. This rearrangement joins TRBV9 to TRBJ2-1; D gene ambiguous. Trimming left V 0 bases short and J 4 bases short, with 11 bases between. The germline V gene has CDR1 SGDLS and CDR2 YYNGEE. The CDR3 is made up of 15 amino acids.

V is TRBV9 and J is TRBJ1-2; tentative D call: TRBD1 (5 bases). Trimming cost V 3 bases and J 5 bases, with 11 bases left between them. The CDR3 is 13 residues long. Germline assignment: CDR1 SGDLS and CDR2 YYNGEE. For the CDR3, the DNA is TGTGCCAGCAGCGAGGTCGGGGGGTATGGCTACACCTTC. Translating it yields CASSEVGGYGYTF.

J is TRBJ1-2 and V is TRBV6-6; 10 nucleotides align to TRBD1. Germline CDR1 is MNHNY and CDR2 is SVGAGI (reference sequence). This CDR3 comprises 14 residues. V trimming: 0 bases; J trimming: 9 bases; junction bases outside the gene matches: 4. CDR3 sequence reads: CASSYSGTGVRYTF. Here the CDR3 DNA reads TGTGCCAGCAGTTACTCCGGGACAGGGGTACGCTACACCTTC.

The CDR3 DNA reads TGCAGCGTTGACCGACTTAGCCCCTATGAGCAGTTCTTC. Its translation: CSVDRLSPYEQFF. This rearrangement joins TRBV29-1 to TRBJ2-1; D is unresolved. The germline V gene encodes CDR1 SQVTM and CDR2 ANQGSEA. V dropped 3 bases and J dropped 8 bases, with 14 bases sitting between them. The CDR3 length is 13 residues.

V and J are TRBV18 and TRBJ2-1; the D is unclear. V lost 0 bases and J lost 5, with 20 bases in between. The CDR3 loop spans 18 amino acids. Germline V gene lookup returns CDR1 KGHSH and CDR2 LQKENI. For the CDR3, the DNA is TGTGCCAGCTCACCACCGTTTGTAATGGGCACCCTGAACAATGAGCAGTTCTTC. It is translated as CASSPPFVMGTLNNEQFF. The variable domain in full, with the rest retrieved from reference TRBV18 and TRBJ2-1, is NAGVMQNPRHLVRRRGQEARLRCSPMKGHSHVYWYRQLPEEGLKFMVYLQKENIIDESGMPKERFSAEFPKEGPSILRIQQVVRGDSAAYFCASSPPFVMGTLNNEQFFGPGTRLTVL.

The V gene is TRBV27, the J gene TRBJ1-2; D not resolved. Between the trimmed V and J ends, which lost 8 bases and 0 bases, there was a span of 13 bases. The germline CDR1 and CDR2 sequences are MNHEY and SMNVEV (reference sequence). The CDR3 extends over 14 amino acids. The CDR3 DNA follows: TGTGCCAGCTGCTCCCTTCCAGCTAACTATGGCTACACCTTC. Translating gives CASCSLPANYGYTF.

The chain is built from TRBV18 and TRBJ2-1; no clear D. This CDR3 has 12 amino acids. Germline V gene sequence: CDR1 KGHSH, CDR2 LQKENI. The V gene lost 4 bases and the J gene lost 7 bases, with 8 bases spanning the gap. The CDR3 coding sequence is TGTGCCAGCTCACTTGAACTGAATGAGCAGTTCTTC. This sequence encodes CASSLELNEQFF.

This clone was counted a single time. The chain carries TRBV30 and TRBJ1-1, with 8 bases identical to TRBD1. The CDR3 totals 13 residues. After removal of 7 bases from V and 0 bases from J, the junction contained 4 bases not matched to a gene. Germline V gene data show CDR1 as GTSNPN and CDR2 as SVGIG (reference sequence). CDR3 amino acids: CASDRGMNTEAFF. CDR3 DNA: TGTGCCTCTGACAGGGGAATGAACACTGAAGCTTTCTTT.